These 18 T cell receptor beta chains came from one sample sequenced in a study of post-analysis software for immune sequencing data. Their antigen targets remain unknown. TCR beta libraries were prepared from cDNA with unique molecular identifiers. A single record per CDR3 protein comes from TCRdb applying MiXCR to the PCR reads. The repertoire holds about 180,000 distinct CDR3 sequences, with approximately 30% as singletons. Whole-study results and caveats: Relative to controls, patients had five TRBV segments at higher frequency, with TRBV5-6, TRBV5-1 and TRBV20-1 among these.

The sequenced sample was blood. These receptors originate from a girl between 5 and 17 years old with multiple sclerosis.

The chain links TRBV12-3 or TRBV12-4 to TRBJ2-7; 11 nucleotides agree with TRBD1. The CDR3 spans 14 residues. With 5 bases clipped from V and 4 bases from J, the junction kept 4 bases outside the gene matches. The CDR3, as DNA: TGTGCCAGCAGTCCCGGGACAGGGGGTTACGAGCAGTACTTC. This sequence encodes CASSPGTGGYEQYF.

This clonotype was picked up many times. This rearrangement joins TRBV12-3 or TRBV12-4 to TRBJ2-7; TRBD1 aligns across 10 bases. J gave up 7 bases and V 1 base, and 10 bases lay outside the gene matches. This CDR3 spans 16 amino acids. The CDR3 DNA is TGTGCCAGCAGTTTAGGCGGTCCGGGACAGGGGCGGGAGCAGTACTTC. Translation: CASSLGGPGQGREQYF.

The CDR3 DNA is TGTGCCAGCAGCCCGGGACTAGCGGGAGGTCAAGAGACCCAGTACTTC. It is translated as CASSPGLAGGQETQYF. The V and J genes are TRBV3-1 and TRBJ2-5; 15 bases are shared with TRBD2. This CDR3 is 16 amino acids long. V shed 4 bases, J shed 2 bases, and the junction held 2 bases outside the gene matches. From germline, CDR1 is LGHDT and CDR2 YNNKEL (reference sequence).

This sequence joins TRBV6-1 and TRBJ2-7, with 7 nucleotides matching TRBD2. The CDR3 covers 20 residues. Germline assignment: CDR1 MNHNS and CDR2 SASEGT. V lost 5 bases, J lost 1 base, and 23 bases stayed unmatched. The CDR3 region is CASSPFSPRIGLADSYEQYF. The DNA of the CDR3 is TGTGCCAGCAGTCCGTTCTCTCCTCGTATCGGGCTAGCGGATTCCTACGAGCAGTACTTC.

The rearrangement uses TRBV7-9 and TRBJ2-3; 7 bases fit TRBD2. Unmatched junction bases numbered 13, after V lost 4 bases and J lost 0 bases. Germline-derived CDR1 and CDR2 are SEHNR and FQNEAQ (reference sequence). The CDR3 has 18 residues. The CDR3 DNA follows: TGTGCCAGCAGCTCCCTTAGGGCTAGCGGAAGAAGCACAGATACGCAGTATTTT. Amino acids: CASSSLRASGRSTDTQYF.

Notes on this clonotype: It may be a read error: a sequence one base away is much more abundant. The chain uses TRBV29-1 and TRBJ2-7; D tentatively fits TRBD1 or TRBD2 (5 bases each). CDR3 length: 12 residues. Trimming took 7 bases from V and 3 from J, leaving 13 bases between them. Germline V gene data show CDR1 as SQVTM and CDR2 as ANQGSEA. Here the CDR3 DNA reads TGCAGCGCCGGGACGGACGGCTACGAGCAGTACTTC. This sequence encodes CSAGTDGYEQYF.

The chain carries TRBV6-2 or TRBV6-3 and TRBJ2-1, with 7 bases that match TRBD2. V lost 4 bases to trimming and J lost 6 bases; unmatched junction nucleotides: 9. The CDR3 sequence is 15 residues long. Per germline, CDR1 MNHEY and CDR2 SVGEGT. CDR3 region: CASSLAGINCNEQFF. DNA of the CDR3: TGTGCCAGCAGTTTAGCGGGTATAAACTGCAATGAGCAGTTCTTC.

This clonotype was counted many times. The CDR3 coding sequence is TGCGCCAGCAGGACCGCGGGACAGGCGCCTTACGAGCAGTACTTC. This codes for CASRTAGQAPYEQYF. The V and J genes are TRBV5-1 and TRBJ2-7, with 8 bases matching TRBD1. The V segment lost 5 bases and the J segment 4 bases; nucleotides outside the gene matches: 11. The germline gives CDR1 SGHRS, CDR2 YFSETQ. The length of the CDR3 is 15 residues.

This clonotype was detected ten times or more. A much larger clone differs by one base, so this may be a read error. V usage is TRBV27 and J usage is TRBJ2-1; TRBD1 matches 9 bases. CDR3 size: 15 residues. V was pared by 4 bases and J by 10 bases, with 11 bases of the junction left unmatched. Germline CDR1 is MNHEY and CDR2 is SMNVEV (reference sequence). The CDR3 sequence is CASSWPGQGRWEQFF. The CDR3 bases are TGTGCCAGCAGTTGGCCGGGACAGGGACGGTGGGAGCAGTTCTTC.

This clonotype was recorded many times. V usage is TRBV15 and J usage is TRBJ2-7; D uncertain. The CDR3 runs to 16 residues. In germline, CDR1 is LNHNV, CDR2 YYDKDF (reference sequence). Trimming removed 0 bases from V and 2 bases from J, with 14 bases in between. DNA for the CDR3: TGTGCCACCAGCAGAGATCAAGTAGCTTCTACCTACGAGCAGTACTTC. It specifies CATSRDQVASTYEQYF.

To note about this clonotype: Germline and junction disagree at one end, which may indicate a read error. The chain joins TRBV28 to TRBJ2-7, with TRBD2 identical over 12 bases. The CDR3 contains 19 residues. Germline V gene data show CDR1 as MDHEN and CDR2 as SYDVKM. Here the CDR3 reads CASSPRTSGMARGSYERYF. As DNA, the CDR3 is TGTGCCAGCAGTCCCAGGACTAGCGGGATGGCCCGGGGCTCCTACGAGCGGTACTTC. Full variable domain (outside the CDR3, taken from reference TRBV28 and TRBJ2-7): DVKVTQSSRYLVKRTGEKVFLECVQDMDHENMFWYRQDPGLGLRLIYFSYDVKMKEKGDIPEGYSVSREKKERFSLILESASTNQTSMYLCASSPRTSGMARGSYERYFGPGTRLTVT.

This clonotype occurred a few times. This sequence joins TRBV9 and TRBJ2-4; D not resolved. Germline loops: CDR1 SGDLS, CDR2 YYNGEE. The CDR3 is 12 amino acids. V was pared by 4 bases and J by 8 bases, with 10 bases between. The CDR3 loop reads CASSPRNDIQYF. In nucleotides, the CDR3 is TGTGCCAGCAGCCCTAGAAACGACATTCAGTACTTC.

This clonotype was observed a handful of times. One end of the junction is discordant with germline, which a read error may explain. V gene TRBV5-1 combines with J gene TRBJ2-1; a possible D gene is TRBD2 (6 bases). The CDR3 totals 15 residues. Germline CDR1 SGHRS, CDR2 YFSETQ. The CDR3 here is CASSLGGITYNERFF. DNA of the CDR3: TGCGCCAGCAGCTTGGGCGGGATAACCTACAATGAGCGGTTCTTC.

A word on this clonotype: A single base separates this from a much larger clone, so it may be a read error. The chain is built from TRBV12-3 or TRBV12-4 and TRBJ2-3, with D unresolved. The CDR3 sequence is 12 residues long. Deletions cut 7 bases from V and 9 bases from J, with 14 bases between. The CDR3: CASTPGVQTQYF. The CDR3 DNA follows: TGTGCCAGCACCCCTGGAGTTCAAACGCAGTATTTT.

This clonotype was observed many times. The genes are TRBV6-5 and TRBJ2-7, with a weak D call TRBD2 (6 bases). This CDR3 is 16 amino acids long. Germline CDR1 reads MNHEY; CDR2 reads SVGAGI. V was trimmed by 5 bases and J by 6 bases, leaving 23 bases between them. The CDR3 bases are TGTGCCAGCAGTCGCTTTGGGGACTTCGGAACGTCCGAGCAGTACTTC. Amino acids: CASSRFGDFGTSEQYF.

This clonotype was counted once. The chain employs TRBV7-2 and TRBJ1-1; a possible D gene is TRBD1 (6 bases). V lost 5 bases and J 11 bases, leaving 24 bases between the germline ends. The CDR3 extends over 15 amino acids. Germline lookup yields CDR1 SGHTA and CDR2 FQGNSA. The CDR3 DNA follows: TGTGCCAGCAGCACGGGAGACAGGCTCGCGCGGCTGGCTTTCTTT. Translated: CASSTGDRLARLAFF.

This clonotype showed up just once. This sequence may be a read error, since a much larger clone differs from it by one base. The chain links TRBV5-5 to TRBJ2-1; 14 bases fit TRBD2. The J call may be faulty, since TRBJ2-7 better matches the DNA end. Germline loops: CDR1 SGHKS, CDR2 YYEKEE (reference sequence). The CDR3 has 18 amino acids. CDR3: CASSSGTSGSPVYNEQYF. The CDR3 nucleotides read TGTGCCAGCAGTTCCGGGACTAGCGGGAGCCCAGTCTACAATGAGCAGTACTTC.

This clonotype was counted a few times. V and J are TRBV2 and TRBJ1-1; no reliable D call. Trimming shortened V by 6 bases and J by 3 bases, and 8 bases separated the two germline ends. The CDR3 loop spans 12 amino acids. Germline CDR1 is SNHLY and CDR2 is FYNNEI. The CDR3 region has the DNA TGTGCCAGCAGAGGAGAGTACACTGAAGCTTTCTTT. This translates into CASRGEYTEAFF.